The rows below give T cell receptor beta chains drawn from one sample of a study of cytomegalovirus exposure and HLA in healthy donors. Assay used: immunoSEQ multiplex PCR; TCRdb lists only in-frame clones, some missing. The sample yields roughly 190,000 clones, 84% seen once. The sequenced material came from PBMCs. The receptors derive from a woman in her fifties or sixties in good health and CMV-seropositive. Both conserved end residues are part of each CDR3. A D gene is named only where the DNA matches it firmly. Some rows mark clone size as missing; the rest say once, few, many or name a class of expanded clone.

V	J	D	size	CDR3	DNA
TRBV5-6	TRBJ1-4	-	-	CASSPWRGNIANEKLFF	TGTGCCAGCAGCCCCTGGAGGGGTAATATAGCTAATGAAAAACTGTTTTTT
TRBV12-5	TRBJ2-1	TRBD2	-	CASGLVQIAGASSYNEQFF	TGTGCTAGTGGTTTGGTACAGATAGCGGGGGCTAGCTCCTACAATGAGCAGTTCTTC
TRBV19	TRBJ1-3	-	-	CASTRTESSGNTIYF	TGTGCCAGTACTAGGACAGAGAGCTCTGGAAACACCATATATTTT
TRBV6-6	TRBJ1-3	-	-	CASSNPGTKGNTIYF	TGTGCCAGCAGTAACCCCGGGACTAAGGGAAACACCATATATTTT
TRBV12-5	TRBJ1-1	TRBD1	-	CASGGQGGYFGTEAFF	TGTGCTAGTGGTGGACAGGGAGGCTATTTCGGCACTGAAGCTTTCTTT
TRBV11-2	TRBJ1-4	TRBD1	-	CASSLVQGFGEKLFF	TGTGCCAGCAGCTTGGTACAGGGGTTCGGGGAAAAACTGTTTTTT
TRBV7-9	TRBJ2-7	TRBD1	-	CASRQTGSSYEQYF	TGTGCCAGCCGACAGACAGGGAGCTCCTACGAGCAGTACTTC
TRBV7-2	TRBJ2-7	TRBD2	-	CASSQGLDSYEQYF	TGTGCCAGCAGCCAGGGACTAGACTCCTACGAGCAGTACTTC
TRBV5-1	TRBJ2-1	TRBD2	-	CASSSGGGVNEQFF	TGCGCCAGCTCTAGCGGGGGCGGGGTGAATGAGCAGTTCTTC
TRBV7-8	TRBJ2-5	-	-	CASSLDVQEYF	TGTGCCAGCAGCTTAGATGTACAGGAGTACTTC
TRBV7-2	TRBJ2-1	-	-	CASSVDSRNEQFF	TGTGCCAGCAGCGTGGACAGTCGGAATGAGCAGTTCTTC
TRBV15	TRBJ2-3	TRBD2	-	CATSRRTSGTDTQYF	TGTGCCACCAGCAGAAGGACTAGCGGCACAGATACGCAGTATTTT
TRBV5-1	TRBJ2-3	TRBD2	-	CASSLEGRMTTSLDTQYF	TGCGCCAGCAGCTTGGAGGGCAGGATGACGACTAGCCTAGATACGCAGTATTTT
TRBV6-1	TRBJ1-5	TRBD1	few	CASKRTGGQPQHF	TGTGCCAGCAAAAGGACAGGGGGCCAGCCCCAGCATTTT
TRBV5-4	TRBJ1-2	TRBD1	-	CASSLPGGLANYGYTF	TGTGCCAGCAGCTTGCCAGGGGGACTGGCTAACTATGGCTACACCTTC
TRBV10-1	TRBJ2-3	-	-	CASSANGGTDTQYF	TGCGCCAGCAGTGCAAACGGGGGCACAGATACGCAGTATTTT
TRBV19	TRBJ1-4	TRBD1	once	CASSDHRGQGGEKLFF	TGTGCCAGTAGTGACCACCGGGGACAGGGTGGTGAAAAACTGTTTTTT
TRBV7-9	TRBJ2-6	TRBD2	-	CASSRMAGGNGANVLTF	TGTGCCAGCAGCCGGATGGCGGGGGGCAATGGGGCCAACGTCCTGACTTTC
TRBV13	TRBJ1-2	-	-	CASSIALTDKNYGYTF	TGTGCCAGCAGCATAGCCCTAACGGACAAAAACTATGGCTACACCTTC
TRBV5-4	TRBJ2-7	TRBD2	-	CASSLEGAGGYEQYF	TGTGCCAGCAGCTTGGAGGGGGCGGGGGGGTACGAGCAGTACTTC
TRBV5-6	TRBJ2-7	TRBD1	-	CASSATGGYSSYEQYF	TGTGCCAGCAGCGCCACAGGGGGCTATAGCTCCTACGAGCAGTACTTC
TRBV9	TRBJ2-7	-	-	CASSPLWDGSSYEQYF	TGTGCCAGCAGCCCCCTCTGGGACGGGAGTTCCTACGAGCAGTACTTC